This section outlines one T cell receptor beta chain sequence together with its context. It has no known antigen specificity. The input lacks base qualities; no much larger clone sits a single base away. This entry is derived from a study of cytomegalovirus exposure and HLA in healthy donors (dated by TCRdb to 2016 to 2017). For the study in its entirety: The approximately 710 repertoires of the first cohort and the roughly 110 validation repertoires were produced on the same platform, according to a later analysis. The aim of the study was to test whether cataloging public T cell receptors could identify signatures of past pathogen exposure. In addition to the first cohort of 666 subjects, a separate validation cohort of 120 different subjects was used. To predict cytomegalovirus infection status, the study combined high-throughput TCR immunosequencing, statistical association of individual TCRs with disease status, and machine learning.

Donors formed part of the validation cohort, which comprised 95 to 150 subjects and was distinct from the first cohort of fewer than 750 subjects. CDR1 and CDR2 were assigned from the germline V gene as SGHTS and YDEGEE. The cysteine opens and the phenylalanine closes a CDR3 of 17 amino acids. The CDR3 DNA has 51 bases and is translated from base 1. V is cut by 0 bases and J by 7 bases, and the space between the germline ends is 19 bases. The library was generated by the immunoSEQ multiplex PCR assay. The source study handled its data this way. A statistical classification framework was developed to diagnose cytomegalovirus status using the catalog of TCR beta chain sequences. TCRdb obtained this table from immuneACCESS and retained in-frame rearrangements with V and J assigned. These tables miss some clones; where compared with another copy, unresolved V genes account for less than half of the shortfall, and the remainder is unexplained. From that table come the V and J calls and clone size; the DNA was used to work out D and trimming. For this sample the table gives about 360,000 clones, of which approximately 90% were detected only once. The ten top clones hold 0.8% to 0.85% of the sample.

The investigation overall reported the following: The validation cohort had no HLA typing available for a later analysis, so co-occurrence within that cohort was assessed over all 120 or so repertoires. Most TCR sequences were observed very rarely across donors, whereas some public TCRs were present in many individuals. The classifier was reported to diagnose cytomegalovirus status with high specificity and sensitivity in both the original cohort and the validation cohort. The study gave a list of 150 to 200 TCR beta chains associated with cytomegalovirus. In a later analysis, TCRs clustered in the first cohort were found to also tend to co-occur in the roughly 120 validation repertoires, with approximately 94% of cluster scores above 0. Three of the identified cytomegalovirus-associated TCR beta chains were confirmed in vitro to be specific for cytomegalovirus antigens. According to the authors, the approach could potentially be generalized to other disease states and immunological phenotypes.

This clonotype was sampled from a woman younger than 30 in good health and CMV-seronegative. The specimen was PBMCs. The chain uses TRBV5-8 and TRBJ2-2; the best D guess is TRBD2, with 5 bases matching. The sequenced DNA is TGTGCCAGCAGCTTGGCCGGGGAACCCGGAGTATACGGGGAGCTGTTTTTT. It specifies CASSLAGEPGVYGELFF.